This T cell receptor (beta chain) was retrieved from a study of blood T cell repertoires in COVID-19. Overall study: PBMCs, B-cell-depleted T cells, or T cells provided the cDNA or gDNA that made up the material.

In the authors' methods: Amplification with reference gene primers provided the estimates of nucleated cell counts. Method: immunoSEQ multiplex PCR; TCRdb's copy keeps in-frame clones and lacks some. That table is the source of V, J and clone size, and D and trimming were worked out from the DNA. Found here are around 250,000 clones, more than 85% of them singletons; the top ten hold about 1.5%. Participants, about 18 to 90 years old, spanned 25 or so US areas. In assigning cohorts, the study relied on participant-reported clinical history. The CDR3 runs 16 residues. Germline V gene lookup returns CDR1 MRHNA and CDR2 SNTAGT. J lost 0 bases, V lost 3 bases, and 8 bases had no gene match.

V gene TRBV6-4 combines with J gene TRBJ2-7; the match to TRBD1 covers 7 bases. The sequence came from a woman between 50 and 59 years old who had recovered from COVID-19. Sequenced material: PBMCs or T cells enriched from blood (not recorded which). This CDR3 is CASSEPPGQSSYEQYF. In nucleotides, the CDR3 is TGTGCCAGCAGTGAGCCTCCGGGACAGAGCTCCTACGAGCAGTACTTC.